A selection of T cell receptor beta chains follows, all from one sample in a study of technical replicates of blood from a handful of donors. Here immunoSEQ multiplex PCR was the method, and the copy in TCRdb shows in-frame clones only, minus some. The sample lists 53,000 or so clones, 85% to 90% occurring once. Sequenced material: PBMCs. The receptor set was obtained from a human donor in good health. Some clones in this sample may be carry-over from other donors' samples. CDR3s include the opening cysteine and the closing phenylalanine or tryptophan. The order of the fields is CDR3 protein, CDR3 DNA, D gene, J gene, V gene, clone size. D genes are given only for firm matches. Clone size is shown for a subset of rows, as once, few, many or a class of expanded clone.

CASSSSTGGSNQPQHF TGTGCCAGCAGCTCCTCGACAGGGGGAAGCAATCAGCCCCAGCATTTT TRBD1 TRBJ1-5 TRBV7-2 few
CASKTGGWSNQPQHF TGTGCCAGTAAGACAGGGGGCTGGAGCAATCAGCCCCAGCATTTT TRBD1 TRBJ1-5 TRBV19 NA
CASSYGRGTYGYTF TGTGCCAGCAGTTACGGCAGGGGGACCTATGGCTACACCTTC TRBD1 TRBJ1-2 TRBV6-5 NA
CASSHDRGGEQYF TGTGCCAGCAGCCACGACAGGGGGGGCGAGCAGTACTTC TRBD1 TRBJ2-7 TRBV5-4 NA
CASSQEPTGRNNNEQFF TGTGCCAGCAGCCAAGAACCCACAGGCCGAAATAACAATGAGCAGTTCTTC NA TRBJ2-1 TRBV4-2 NA
CASSFGLAGGRGSQETQYF TGCGCCAGCAGCTTTGGGCTAGCGGGGGGCCGTGGCTCCCAAGAGACCCAGTACTTC TRBD2 TRBJ2-5 TRBV5-1 NA
CASSPSSGRVLEYPGELFF TGCGCCAGCAGCCCGTCTAGCGGGAGAGTTTTGGAGTATCCCGGGGAGCTGTTTTTT TRBD2 TRBJ2-2 TRBV4-3 NA
CASSQDHVLSGSEQYF TGCGCCAGCAGCCAAGATCACGTTCTCTCAGGCTCCGAGCAGTACTTC NA TRBJ2-7 TRBV4-3 NA
CASGQGQGSSPLHF TGTGCTAGTGGCCAGGGACAGGGAAGTTCACCCCTCCACTTT TRBD1 TRBJ1-6 TRBV12-5 NA
CASRPEGESPLHF TGTGCCAGCAGGCCAGAAGGGGAATCACCCCTCCACTTT NA TRBJ1-6 TRBV7-9 NA
CASSLLSNQPQHF TGTGCCAGCAGCTTATTATCCAATCAGCCCCAGCATTTT NA TRBJ1-5 TRBV7-2 NA
CASSRDRGLEQYF TGTGCCAGCAGCAGAGACAGGGGGCTCGAGCAGTACTTC TRBD1 TRBJ2-7 TRBV11-2 NA
CSVKRTGVHGYTF TGCAGCGTCAAGAGGACAGGGGTTCATGGCTACACCTTC TRBD1 TRBJ1-2 TRBV29-1 NA
CASSRGTSGRSDEQYF TGTGCCAGCAGCCGTGGGACTAGCGGGAGAAGTGACGAGCAGTACTTC TRBD2 TRBJ2-7 TRBV5-6 NA
CASSLRHATGELFF TGTGCCAGCAGCTTAAGACACGCCACCGGGGAGCTGTTTTTT NA TRBJ2-2 TRBV7-2 NA
CASSVFGGASTDTQYF TGTGCCAGCAGCGTTTTCGGGGGGGCTAGCACAGATACGCAGTATTTT TRBD2 TRBJ2-3 TRBV9 NA
CASGSGLAGGDTQYF TGTGCTAGTGGATCGGGACTAGCGGGGGGAGATACGCAGTATTTT TRBD2 TRBJ2-3 TRBV12-5 NA
CASSQTGEGGYTF TGCGCCAGCAGCCAGACAGGAGAGGGGGGCTACACCTTC NA TRBJ1-2 TRBV5-1 once
CASRTEAPEQFF TGTGCCAGCAGGACTGAAGCCCCCGAGCAGTTCTTC NA TRBJ2-1 TRBV2 NA
CASSLGLEGGYTF TGTGCCAGCAGCCTAGGGTTGGAGGGGGGCTACACCTTC NA TRBJ1-2 TRBV9 NA